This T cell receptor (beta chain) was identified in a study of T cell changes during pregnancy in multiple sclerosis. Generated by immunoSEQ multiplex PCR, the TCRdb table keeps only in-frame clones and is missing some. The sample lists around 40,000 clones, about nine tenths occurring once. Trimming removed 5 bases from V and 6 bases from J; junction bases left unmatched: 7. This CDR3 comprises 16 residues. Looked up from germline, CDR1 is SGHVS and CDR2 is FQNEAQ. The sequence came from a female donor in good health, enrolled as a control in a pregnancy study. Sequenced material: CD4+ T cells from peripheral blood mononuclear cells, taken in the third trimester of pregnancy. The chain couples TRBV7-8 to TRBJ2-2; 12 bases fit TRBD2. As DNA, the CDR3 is TGTGCCAGCAGCGTTAGACTAGCGGGGGACCCCGGGGAGCTGTTTTTT. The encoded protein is CASSVRLAGDPGELFF.